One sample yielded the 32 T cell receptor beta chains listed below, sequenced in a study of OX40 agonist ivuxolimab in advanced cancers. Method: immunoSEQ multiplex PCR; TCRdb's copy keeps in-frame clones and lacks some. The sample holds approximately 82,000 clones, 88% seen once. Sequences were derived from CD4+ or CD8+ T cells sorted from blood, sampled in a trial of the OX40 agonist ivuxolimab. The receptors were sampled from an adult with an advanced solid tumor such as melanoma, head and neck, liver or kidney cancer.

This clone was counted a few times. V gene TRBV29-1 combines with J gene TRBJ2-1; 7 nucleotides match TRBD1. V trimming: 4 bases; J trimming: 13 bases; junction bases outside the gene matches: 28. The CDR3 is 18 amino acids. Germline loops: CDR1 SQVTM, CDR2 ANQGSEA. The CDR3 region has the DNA TGCAGCGTTGGGGCCCCAGGGGGTATCCCCGGGACCCCATCTGCCCAGTTCTTC. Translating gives CSVGAPGGIPGTPSAQFF.

In nucleotides, the CDR3 is TGCGCCAGCAGCTCGACAGGATACGAGCAGTACTTC. Protein: CASSSTGYEQYF. This chain connects TRBV5-1 to TRBJ2-7; a weak D match, TRBD1 (6 bases). Germline V lookup: CDR1 SGHRS, CDR2 YFSETQ. V lost 3 bases, J lost 4 bases, and 8 bases lay in between. This CDR3 comprises 12 residues. Filled out from reference TRBV5-1 and TRBJ2-7, the complete variable domain reads KAGVTQTPRYLIKTRGQQVTLSCSPISGHRSVSWYQQTPGQGLQFLFEYFSETQRNKGNFPGRFSGRQFSNSRSEMNVSTLELGDSALYLCASSSTGYEQYFGPGTRLTVT.

The CDR3 DNA sequence: TGTGCCAGCAGCTCACAGGGACCTCTTAATGAAAAACTGTTTTTT. It is translated as CASSSQGPLNEKLFF. V gene TRBV5-8 combines with J gene TRBJ1-4, with D possibly being TRBD1 (6 bases). Germline lookup yields CDR1 SGHTS and CDR2 YDEGEE. The CDR3 runs 15 residues. The V end lost 3 bases, the J end lost 4 bases, and 13 bases lay between the germline ends.

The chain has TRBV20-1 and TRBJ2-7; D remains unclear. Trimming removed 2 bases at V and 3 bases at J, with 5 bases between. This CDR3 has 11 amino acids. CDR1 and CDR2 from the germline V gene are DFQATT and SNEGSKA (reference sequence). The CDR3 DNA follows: TGCAGTGCTAGAAACAACTACGAGCAGTACTTC. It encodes CSARNNYEQYF.

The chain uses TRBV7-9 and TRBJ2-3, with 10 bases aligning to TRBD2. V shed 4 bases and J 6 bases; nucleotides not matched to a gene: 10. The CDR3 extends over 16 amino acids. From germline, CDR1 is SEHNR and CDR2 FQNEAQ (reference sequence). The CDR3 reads CASSSPSGSIGDTQYF. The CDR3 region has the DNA TGTGCCAGCAGCTCGCCTAGCGGGAGTATCGGGGATACGCAGTATTTT.

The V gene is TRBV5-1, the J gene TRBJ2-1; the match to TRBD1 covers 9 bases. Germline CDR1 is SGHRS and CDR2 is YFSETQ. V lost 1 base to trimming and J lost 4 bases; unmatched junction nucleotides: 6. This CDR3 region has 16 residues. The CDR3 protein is CASSLSGQGNYNEQFF. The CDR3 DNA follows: TGCGCCAGCAGCTTGTCCGGACAGGGGAATTACAATGAGCAGTTCTTC.

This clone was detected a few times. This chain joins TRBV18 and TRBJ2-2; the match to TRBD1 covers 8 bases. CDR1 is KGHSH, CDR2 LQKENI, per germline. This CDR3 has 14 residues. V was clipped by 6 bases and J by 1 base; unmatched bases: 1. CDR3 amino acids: CASSGTGNTGELFF. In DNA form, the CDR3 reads TGTGCCAGCTCGGGGACAGGGAACACCGGGGAGCTGTTTTTT.

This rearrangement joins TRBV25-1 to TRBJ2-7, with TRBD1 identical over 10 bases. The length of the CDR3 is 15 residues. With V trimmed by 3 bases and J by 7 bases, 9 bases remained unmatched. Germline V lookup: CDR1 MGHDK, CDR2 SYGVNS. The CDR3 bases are TGTGCCAGCAGTGACCTGGACAGGGGGTACTGGGAGCAGTACTTC. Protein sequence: CASSDLDRGYWEQYF.

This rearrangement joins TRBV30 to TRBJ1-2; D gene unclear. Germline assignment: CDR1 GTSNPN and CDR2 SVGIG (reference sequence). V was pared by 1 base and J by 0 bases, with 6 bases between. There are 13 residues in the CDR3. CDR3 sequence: CAWSDLANYGYTF. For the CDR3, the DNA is TGTGCCTGGAGTGACCTAGCTAACTATGGCTACACCTTC.

The DNA for the CDR3 is TGCGCCAGCAGCCAAAAGGTACTGGCTAGCGGGCTCAATGAGCAGTTCTTC. It yields the protein CASSQKVLASGLNEQFF. This chain links TRBV4-1 with TRBJ2-1, with 8 positions matching TRBD2. Germline CDR1 MGHRA, CDR2 YSYEKL. Germline trimming cut 2 bases from V and 6 bases from J; bases unmatched to any gene: 12. CDR3 size: 17 residues.

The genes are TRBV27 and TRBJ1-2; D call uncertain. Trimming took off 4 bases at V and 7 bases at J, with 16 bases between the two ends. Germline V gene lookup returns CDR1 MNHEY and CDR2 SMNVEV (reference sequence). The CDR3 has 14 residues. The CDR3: CASSSAAFKGGYTF. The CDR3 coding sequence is TGTGCCAGCAGTTCAGCAGCCTTCAAGGGTGGCTACACCTTC.

CDR3: CASSENPGTGAEAFF. For the CDR3, the DNA is TGCGCCAGCAGCGAAAATCCCGGGACAGGGGCTGAAGCTTTCTTT. The chain is built from TRBV10-1 and TRBJ1-1, with TRBD1 matching over 10 bases. The length of the CDR3 is 15 residues. V shed 6 bases, J shed 6 bases, and the junction held 10 bases outside the gene matches. CDR1 and CDR2 (germline): WNHNN, SYGVQD (reference sequence).

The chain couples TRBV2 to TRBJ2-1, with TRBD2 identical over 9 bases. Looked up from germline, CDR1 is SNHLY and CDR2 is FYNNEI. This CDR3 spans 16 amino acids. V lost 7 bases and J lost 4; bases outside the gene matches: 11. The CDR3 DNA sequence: TGTGCCAGCACCCCAAGCCCTAGCGGGACGTACAATGAGCAGTTCTTC. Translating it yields CASTPSPSGTYNEQFF.

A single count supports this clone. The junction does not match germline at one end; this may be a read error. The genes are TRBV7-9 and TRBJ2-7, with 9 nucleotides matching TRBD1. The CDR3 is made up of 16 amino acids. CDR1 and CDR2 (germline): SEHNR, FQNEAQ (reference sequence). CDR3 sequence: CASSSDRGLSSYEQYF. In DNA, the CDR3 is TGTGCTAGCAGCTCAGACAGGGGGTTGAGCTCCTACGAGCAGTACTTC.

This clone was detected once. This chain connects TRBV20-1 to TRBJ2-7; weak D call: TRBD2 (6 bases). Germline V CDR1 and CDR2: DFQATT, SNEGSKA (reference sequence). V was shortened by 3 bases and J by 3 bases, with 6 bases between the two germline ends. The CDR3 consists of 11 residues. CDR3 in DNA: TGCAGTGCTAGGACTAGCTACGAGCAGTACTTC. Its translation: CSARTSYEQYF.

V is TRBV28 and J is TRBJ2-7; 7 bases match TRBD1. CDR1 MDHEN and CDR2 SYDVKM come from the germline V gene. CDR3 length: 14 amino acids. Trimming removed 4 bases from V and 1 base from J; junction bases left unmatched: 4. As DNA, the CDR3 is TGTGCCAGCAGTTACATGGACAGGTCCTACGAGCAGTACTTC. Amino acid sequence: CASSYMDRSYEQYF.

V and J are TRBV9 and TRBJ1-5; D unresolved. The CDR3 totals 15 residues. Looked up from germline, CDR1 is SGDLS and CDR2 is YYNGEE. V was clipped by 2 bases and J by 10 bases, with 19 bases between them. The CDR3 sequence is CASSVGTAFICPQHF. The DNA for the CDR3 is TGTGCCAGCAGCGTTGGTACAGCCTTTATCTGCCCCCAGCATTTT.

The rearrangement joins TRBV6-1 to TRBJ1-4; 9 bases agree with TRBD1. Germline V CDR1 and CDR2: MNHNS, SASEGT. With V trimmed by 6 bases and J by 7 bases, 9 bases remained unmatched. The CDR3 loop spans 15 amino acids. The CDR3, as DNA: TGTGCCAGCAGACAACTACAGGGGGCGCGTGAAAAACTGTTTTTT. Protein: CASRQLQGAREKLFF.

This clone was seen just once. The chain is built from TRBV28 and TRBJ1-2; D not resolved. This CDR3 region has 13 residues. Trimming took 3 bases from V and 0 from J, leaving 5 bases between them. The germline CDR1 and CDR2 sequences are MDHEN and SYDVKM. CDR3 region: CASSLHSNYGYTF. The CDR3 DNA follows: TGTGCCAGCAGTTTGCATTCTAACTATGGCTACACCTTC.

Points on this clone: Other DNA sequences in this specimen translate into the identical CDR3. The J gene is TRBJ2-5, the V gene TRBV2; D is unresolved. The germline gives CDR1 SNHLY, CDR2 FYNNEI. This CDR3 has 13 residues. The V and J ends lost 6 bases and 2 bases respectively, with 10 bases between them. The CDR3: CASSRGRQETQYF. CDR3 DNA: TGTGCCAGCAGCCGTGGCCGTCAAGAGACCCAGTACTTC. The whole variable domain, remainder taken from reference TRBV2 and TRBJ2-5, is EPEVTQTPSHQVTQMGQEVILRCVPISNHLYFYWYRQILGQKVEFLVSFYNNEISEKSEIFDDQFSVERPDGSNFTLKIRSTKLEDSAMYFCASSRGRQETQYFGPGTRLLVL.

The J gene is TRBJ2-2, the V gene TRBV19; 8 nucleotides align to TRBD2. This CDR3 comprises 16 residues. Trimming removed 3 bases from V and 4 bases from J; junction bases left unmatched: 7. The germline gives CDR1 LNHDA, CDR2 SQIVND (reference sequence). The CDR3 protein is CASSIPASGRTGELFF. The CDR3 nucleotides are TGTGCCAGTAGTATCCCCGCTAGCGGGCGCACCGGGGAGCTGTTTTTT.

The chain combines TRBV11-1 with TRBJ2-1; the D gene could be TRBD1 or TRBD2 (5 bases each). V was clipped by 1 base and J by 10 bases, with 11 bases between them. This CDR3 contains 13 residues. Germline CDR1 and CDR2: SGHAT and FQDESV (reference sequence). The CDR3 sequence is CASSLGGSGEQFF. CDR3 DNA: TGTGCCAGCAGCTTAGGGGGGAGCGGCGAGCAGTTCTTC.

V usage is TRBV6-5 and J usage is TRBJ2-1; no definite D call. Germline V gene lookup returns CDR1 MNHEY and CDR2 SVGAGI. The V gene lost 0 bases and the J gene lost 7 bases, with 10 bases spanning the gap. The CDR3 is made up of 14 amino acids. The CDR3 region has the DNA TGTGCCAGCAGTTACTCTCTACCTCGAAATGAGCAGTTCTTC. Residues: CASSYSLPRNEQFF.

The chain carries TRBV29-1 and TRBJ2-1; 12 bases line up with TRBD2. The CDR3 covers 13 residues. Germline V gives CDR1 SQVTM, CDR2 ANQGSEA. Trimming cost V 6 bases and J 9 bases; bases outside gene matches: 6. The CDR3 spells CSVQLAGGSEQFF. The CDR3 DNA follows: TGCAGCGTCCAACTAGCGGGAGGTAGTGAGCAGTTCTTC.

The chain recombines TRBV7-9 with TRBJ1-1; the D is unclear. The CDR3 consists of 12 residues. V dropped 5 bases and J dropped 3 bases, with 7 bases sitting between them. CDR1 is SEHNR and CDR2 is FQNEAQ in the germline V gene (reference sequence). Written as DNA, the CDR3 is TGTGCCAGCAGCCCCCGGGACACTGAAGCTTTCTTT. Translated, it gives CASSPRDTEAFF.

CDR3 bases: TGTGCCAGCAGCTTAGTCGCCGGTTGGGAGCAGTACTTC. It is translated as CASSLVAGWEQYF. The chain joins TRBV11-3 to TRBJ2-7; no firm D call. Per the germline V gene, CDR1 is SGHNT and CDR2 is YENEEA. The CDR3 is made up of 13 amino acids. V gave up 1 base and J gave up 7 bases, with 11 bases separating them. Full variable domain (missing parts from reference TRBV11-3 and TRBJ2-7): EAGVVQSPRYKIIEKKQPVAFWCNPISGHNTLYWYLQNLGQGPELLIRYENEEAVDDSQLPKDRFSAERLKGVDSTLKIQPAELGDSAVYLCASSLVAGWEQYFGPGTRLTVT.

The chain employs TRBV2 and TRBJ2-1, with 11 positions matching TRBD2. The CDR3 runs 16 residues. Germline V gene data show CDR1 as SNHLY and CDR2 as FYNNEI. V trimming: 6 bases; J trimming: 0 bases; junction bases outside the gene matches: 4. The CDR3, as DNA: TGTGCCAGCAGGAGACTAGCGGGAAGCTCCTACAATGAGCAGTTCTTC. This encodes CASRRLAGSSYNEQFF.

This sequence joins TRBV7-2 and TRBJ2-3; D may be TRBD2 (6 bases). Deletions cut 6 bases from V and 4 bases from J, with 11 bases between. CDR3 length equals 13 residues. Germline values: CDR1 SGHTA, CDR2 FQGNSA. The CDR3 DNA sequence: TGTGCCAGCAGTTCCCCGGGGGCAGATACGCAGTATTTT. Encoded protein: CASSSPGADTQYF.

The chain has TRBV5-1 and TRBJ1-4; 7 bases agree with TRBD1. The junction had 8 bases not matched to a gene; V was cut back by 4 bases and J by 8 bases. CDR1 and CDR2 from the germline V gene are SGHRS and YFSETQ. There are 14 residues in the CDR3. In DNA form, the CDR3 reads TGCGCCAGCAGCATAGGACAGGCTACGGAAAAACTGTTTTTT. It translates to CASSIGQATEKLFF.

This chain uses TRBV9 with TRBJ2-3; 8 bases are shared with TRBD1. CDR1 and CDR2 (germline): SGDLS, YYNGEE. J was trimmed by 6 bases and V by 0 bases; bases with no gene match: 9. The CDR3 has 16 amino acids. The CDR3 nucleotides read TGTGCCAGCAGCGTAGAGGGAGGACAGGGTTGGGATACGCAGTATTTT. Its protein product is CASSVEGGQGWDTQYF. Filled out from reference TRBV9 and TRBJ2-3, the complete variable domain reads DSGVTQTPKHLITATGQRVTLRCSPRSGDLSVYWYQQSLDQGLQFLIQYYNGEERAKGNILERFSAQQFPDLHSELNLSSLELGDSALYFCASSVEGGQGWDTQYFGPGTRLTVL.

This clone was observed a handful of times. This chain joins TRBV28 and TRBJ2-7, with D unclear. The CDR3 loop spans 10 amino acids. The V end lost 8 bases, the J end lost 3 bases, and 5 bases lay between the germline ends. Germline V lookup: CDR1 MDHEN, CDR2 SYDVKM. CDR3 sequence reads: CASGSYEQYF. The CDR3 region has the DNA TGTGCCAGCGGAAGCTACGAGCAGTACTTC.

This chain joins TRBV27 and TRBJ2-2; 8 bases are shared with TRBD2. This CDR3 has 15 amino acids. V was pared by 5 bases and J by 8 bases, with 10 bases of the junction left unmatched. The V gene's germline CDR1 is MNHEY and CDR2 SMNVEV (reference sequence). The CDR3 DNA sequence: TGTGCCAGCAGTCTACTGACTAGCGTGGCAGGGGAGCTGTTTTTT. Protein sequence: CASSLLTSVAGELFF.